The T cell receptor beta chain described here comes from a study of blood T cell repertoires in COVID-19. As for the study in general: Acute and convalescent COVID-19 specimens originated in the United States, Italy and Spain. Nucleic acid was either cDNA or gDNA, and it came from T cells, B-cell-depleted T cells, or PBMCs.

Authors' analysis steps: Amplification of reference gene primers was used by the study to estimate nucleated cell counts. The method was immunoSEQ multiplex PCR; TCRdb's version includes in-frame clones alone and lacks a portion of them. The V and J calls and the clone size are those of that table, but D and trimming were determined from the DNA. The table records 60,000 to 90,000 clones, around 84% of them present only once. The V gene's germline CDR1 is SGHTA and CDR2 FQGNSA. J was trimmed by 2 bases and V by 2 bases; bases with no gene match: 4. The CDR3 contains 16 residues. The genes are TRBV7-2 and TRBJ2-1, with 9 bases that match TRBD2. The receptor was isolated from a woman aged 45-60 years with acute or convalescent COVID-19. Sequencing was carried out using peripheral blood. This chain's CDR3 is CASSLMTSGPYNEQFF. CDR3 bases: TGTGCCAGCAGCTTAATGACTAGCGGACCCTACAATGAGCAGTTCTTC.